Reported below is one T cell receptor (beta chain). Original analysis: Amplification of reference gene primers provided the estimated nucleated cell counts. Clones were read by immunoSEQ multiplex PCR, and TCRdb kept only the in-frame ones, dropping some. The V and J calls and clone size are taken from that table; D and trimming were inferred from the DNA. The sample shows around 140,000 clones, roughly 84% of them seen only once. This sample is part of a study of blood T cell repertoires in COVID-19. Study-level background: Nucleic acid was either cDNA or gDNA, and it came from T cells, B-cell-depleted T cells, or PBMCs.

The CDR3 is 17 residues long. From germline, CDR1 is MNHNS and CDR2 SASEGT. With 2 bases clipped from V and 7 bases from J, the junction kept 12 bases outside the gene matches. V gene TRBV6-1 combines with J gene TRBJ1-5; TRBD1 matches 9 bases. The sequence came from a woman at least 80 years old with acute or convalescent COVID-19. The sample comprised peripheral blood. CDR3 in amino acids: CASSELRGGTGKQPQHF. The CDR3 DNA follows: TGTGCCAGCAGTGAATTGAGAGGGGGGACAGGGAAACAGCCCCAGCATTTT.